The present T cell receptor (beta chain) was sequenced within a study of Ad26.COV2.S vaccination and SARS-CoV-2 variants. Treatment specified: about 20 received Ad26.COV2.S at low or high dose, single or two shots; roughly five received placebo; per-sample allocation not given. Following the first vaccine or placebo injection, samples were taken on day 63. Libraries were prepared by immunoSEQ multiplex PCR; TCRdb keeps only in-frame clonotypes and omits some of them. The sample includes 350,000 to 400,000 clones, around nine tenths of them seen just once. As concerns this clone: At one end the junction does not follow the germline gene, possibly because of a read error.

Germline loops: CDR1 PRHDT, CDR2 FYEKMQ (reference sequence). This CDR3 is built from 16 residues. This TCR derives from a person between 18 and 65 years old who received the Ad26.COV2.S COVID-19 vaccine or a placebo. This sequence joins TRBV13 and TRBJ2-2, with 10 bases aligning to TRBD2. The sample in question was peripheral blood, obtained in a trial of Ad26.COV2.S vaccine versus placebo. The CDR3 nucleotides read TGTGCCAGCAGCCTAGGACTAGCGGACCGCTTCGGGGAGCTGTTTTTT. As protein: CASSLGLADRFGELFF.